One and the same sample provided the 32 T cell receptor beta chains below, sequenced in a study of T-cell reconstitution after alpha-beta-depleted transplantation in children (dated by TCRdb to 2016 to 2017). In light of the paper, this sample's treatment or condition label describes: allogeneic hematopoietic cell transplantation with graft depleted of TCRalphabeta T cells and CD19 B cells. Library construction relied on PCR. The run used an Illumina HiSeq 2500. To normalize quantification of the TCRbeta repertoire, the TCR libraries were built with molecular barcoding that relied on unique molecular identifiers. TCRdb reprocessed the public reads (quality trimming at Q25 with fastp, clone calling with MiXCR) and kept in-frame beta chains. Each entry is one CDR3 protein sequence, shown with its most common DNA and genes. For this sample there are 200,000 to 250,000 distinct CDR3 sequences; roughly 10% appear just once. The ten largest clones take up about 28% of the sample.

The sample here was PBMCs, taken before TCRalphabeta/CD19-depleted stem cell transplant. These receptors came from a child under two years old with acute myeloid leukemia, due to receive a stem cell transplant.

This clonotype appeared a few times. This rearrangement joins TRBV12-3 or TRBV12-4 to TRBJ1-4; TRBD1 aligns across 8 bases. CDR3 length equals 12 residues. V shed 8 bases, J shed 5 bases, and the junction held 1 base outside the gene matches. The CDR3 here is CASRQGNEKLFF. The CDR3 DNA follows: TGTGCCAGCCGACAGGGGAATGAAAAACTGTTTTTT.

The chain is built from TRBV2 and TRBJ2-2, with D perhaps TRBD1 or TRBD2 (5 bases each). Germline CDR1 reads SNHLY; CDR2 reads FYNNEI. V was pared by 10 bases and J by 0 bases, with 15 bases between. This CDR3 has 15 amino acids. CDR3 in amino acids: CATLGPAANTGELFF. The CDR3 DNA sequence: TGTGCCACCCTGGGACCAGCAGCGAACACCGGGGAGCTGTTTTTT.

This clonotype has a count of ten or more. CDR3 coding DNA: TGTGCCAGCAGGAGAAGCGGATCCTACGAGCAGTACTTC. Translated: CASRRSGSYEQYF. This sequence joins TRBV12-3 or TRBV12-4 and TRBJ2-7; perhaps TRBD2 as D (5 bases). The CDR3 spans 13 residues. Trimming left V 6 bases short and J 1 base short, with 10 bases between.

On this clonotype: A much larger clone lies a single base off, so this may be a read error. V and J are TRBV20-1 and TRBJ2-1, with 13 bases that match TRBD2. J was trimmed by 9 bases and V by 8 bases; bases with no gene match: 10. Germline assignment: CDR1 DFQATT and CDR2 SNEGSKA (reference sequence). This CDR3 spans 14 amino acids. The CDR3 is CSKGTSGRASEQFF. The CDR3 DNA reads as TGCAGTAAGGGAACTAGCGGGAGGGCCAGTGAGCAGTTCTTC.

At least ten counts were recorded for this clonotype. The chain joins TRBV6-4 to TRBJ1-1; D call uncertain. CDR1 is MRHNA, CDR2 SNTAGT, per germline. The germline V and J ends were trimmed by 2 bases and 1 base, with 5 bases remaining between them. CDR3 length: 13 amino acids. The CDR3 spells CASSDAGNTEAFF. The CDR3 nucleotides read TGTGCCAGCAGTGACGCAGGGAACACTGAAGCTTTCTTT.

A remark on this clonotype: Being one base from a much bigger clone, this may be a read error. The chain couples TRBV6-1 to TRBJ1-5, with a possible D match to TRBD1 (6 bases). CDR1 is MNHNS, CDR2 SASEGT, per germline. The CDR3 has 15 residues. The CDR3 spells CASSPNRGSNLPQHF. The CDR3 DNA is TGTGCCAGCAGCCCAAATAGGGGGTCCAATCTGCCCCAGCATTTT.

The CDR3 region has the DNA TGTGCCAGCAGCTTAGGGACAGGGGTGCGCGACACTGAAGCTTTCTTT. This codes for CASSLGTGVRDTEAFF. The chain recombines TRBV7-9 with TRBJ1-1; 9 bases are a match to TRBD1. In germline, CDR1 is SEHNR, CDR2 FQNEAQ (reference sequence). The CDR3 covers 16 residues. The trim removed 1 base at V and 3 bases at J, leaving 6 bases unmatched.

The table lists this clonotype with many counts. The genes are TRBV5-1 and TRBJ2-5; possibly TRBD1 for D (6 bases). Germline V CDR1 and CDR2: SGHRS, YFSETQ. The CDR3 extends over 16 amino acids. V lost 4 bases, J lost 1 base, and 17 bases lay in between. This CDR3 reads CASSISRGSVQETQYF. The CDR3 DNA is TGCGCCAGCAGCATCTCCAGGGGATCGGTCCAAGAGACCCAGTACTTC.

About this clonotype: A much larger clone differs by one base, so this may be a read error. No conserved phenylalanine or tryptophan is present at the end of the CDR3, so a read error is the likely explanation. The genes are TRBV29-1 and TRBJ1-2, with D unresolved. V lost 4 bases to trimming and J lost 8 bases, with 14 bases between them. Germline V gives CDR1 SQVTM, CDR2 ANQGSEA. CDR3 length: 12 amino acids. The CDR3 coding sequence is TGCAGCGTTGTAGTAACGTTAGGCGGCTACACCATC. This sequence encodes CSVVVTLGGYTI.

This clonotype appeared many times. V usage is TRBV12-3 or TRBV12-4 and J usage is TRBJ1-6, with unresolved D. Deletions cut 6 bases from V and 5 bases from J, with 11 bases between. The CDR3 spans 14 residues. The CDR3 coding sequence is TGTGCCAGCAGGCCTCGGGCCGATAATTCACCCCTCCACTTT. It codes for CASRPRADNSPLHF.

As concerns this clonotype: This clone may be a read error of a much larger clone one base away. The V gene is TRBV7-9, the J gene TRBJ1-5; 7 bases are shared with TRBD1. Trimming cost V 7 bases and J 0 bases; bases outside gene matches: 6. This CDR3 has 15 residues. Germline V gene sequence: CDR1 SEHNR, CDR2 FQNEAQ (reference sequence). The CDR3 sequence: CASTSTGNSNQPQHF. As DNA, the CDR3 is TGTGCCAGCACCTCGACAGGGAATAGCAATCAGCCCCAGCATTTT.

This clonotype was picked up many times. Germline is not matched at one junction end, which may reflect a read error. The CDR3: CASSAASGRSGANVLTF. The CDR3 DNA sequence: TGTGCCAGCAGCGCCGCTAGCGGGAGGTCTGGAGCCAACGTCCTGACTTTC. The V call is TRBV7-2, the J call TRBJ2-6; 11 positions match TRBD2. Germline V gives CDR1 SGHTA, CDR2 FQGNSA. The CDR3 spans 17 residues. Supplemented by reference TRBV7-2 and TRBJ2-6, the full variable domain reads GAGVSQSPSNKVTEKGKDVELRCDPISGHTALYWYRQSLGQGLEFLIYFQGNSAPDKSGLPSDRFSAERTGGSVSTLTIQRTQQEDSAVYLCASSAASGRSGANVLTFGAGSRLTVL.

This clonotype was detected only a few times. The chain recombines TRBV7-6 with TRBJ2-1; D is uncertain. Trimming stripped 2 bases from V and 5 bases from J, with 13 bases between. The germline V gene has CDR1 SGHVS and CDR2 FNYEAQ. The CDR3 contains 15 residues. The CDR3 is CASSLFGSRNNEQFF. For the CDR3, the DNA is TGTGCCAGCAGCTTATTTGGGTCCCGGAACAATGAGCAGTTCTTC.

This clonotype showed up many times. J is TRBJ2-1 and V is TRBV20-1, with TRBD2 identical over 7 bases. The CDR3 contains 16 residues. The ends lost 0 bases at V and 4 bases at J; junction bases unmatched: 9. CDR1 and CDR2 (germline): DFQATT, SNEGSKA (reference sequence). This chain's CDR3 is CSARDARAGDYNEQFF. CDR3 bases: TGCAGTGCTAGAGATGCCCGTGCGGGAGATTACAATGAGCAGTTCTTC.

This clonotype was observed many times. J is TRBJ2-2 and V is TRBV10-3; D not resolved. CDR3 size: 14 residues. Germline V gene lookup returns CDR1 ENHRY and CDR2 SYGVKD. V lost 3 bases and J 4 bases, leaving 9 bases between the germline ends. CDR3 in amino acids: CAISDRPATGELFF. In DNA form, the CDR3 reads TGTGCCATCAGTGACAGGCCTGCCACCGGGGAGCTGTTTTTT.

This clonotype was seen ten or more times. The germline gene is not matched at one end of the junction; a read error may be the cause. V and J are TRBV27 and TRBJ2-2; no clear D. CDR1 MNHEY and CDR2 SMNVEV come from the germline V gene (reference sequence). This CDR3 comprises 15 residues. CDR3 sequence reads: CASSLWGGKTGELFF. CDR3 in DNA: TGTGCCAGCAGCTTATGGGGTGGAAAAACCGGGGAGCTGTTTTTT.

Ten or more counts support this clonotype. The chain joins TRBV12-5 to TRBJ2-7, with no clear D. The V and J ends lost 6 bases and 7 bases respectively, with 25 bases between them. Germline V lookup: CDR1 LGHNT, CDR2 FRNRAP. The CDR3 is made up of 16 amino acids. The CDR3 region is CASGSPNNDATGEQYF. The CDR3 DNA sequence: TGTGCTAGTGGCTCACCAAACAACGACGCCACCGGGGAGCAGTACTTC.

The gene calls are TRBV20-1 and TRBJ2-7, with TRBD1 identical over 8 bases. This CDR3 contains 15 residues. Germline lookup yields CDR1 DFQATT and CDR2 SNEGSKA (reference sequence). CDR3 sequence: CFWGRAGGRSYEQYF. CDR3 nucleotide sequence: TGCTTTTGGGGCCGGGCAGGGGGCCGCTCCTACGAGCAGTACTTC.

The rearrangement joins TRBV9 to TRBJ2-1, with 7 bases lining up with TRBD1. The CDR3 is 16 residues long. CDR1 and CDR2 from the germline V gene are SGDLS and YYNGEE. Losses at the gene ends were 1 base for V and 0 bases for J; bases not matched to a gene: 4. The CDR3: CASSVRGPSSYNEQFF. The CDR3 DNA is TGTGCCAGCAGCGTAAGGGGGCCTAGCTCCTACAATGAGCAGTTCTTC.

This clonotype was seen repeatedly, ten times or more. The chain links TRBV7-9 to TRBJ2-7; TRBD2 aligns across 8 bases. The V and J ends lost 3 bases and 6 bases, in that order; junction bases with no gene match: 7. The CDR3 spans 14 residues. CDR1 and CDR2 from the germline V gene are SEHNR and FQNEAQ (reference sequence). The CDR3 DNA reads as TGTGCCAGCAGCTTGGGACTAGTATCGGCCGAGCAGTACTTC. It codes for CASSLGLVSAEQYF.

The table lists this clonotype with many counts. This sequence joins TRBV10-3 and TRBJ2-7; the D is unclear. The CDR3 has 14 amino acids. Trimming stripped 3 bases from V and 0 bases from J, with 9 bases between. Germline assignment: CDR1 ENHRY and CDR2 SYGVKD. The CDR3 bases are TGTGCCATCAGTGACATCGCTAGCTCCTACGAGCAGTACTTC. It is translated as CAISDIASSYEQYF.

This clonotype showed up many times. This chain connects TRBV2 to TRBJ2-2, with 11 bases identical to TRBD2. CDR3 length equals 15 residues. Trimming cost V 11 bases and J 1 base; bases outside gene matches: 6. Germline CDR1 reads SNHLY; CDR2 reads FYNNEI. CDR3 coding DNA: TGTGCCGGACTTAGCGGGGGGGTGAACACCGGGGAGCTGTTTTTT. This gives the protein CAGLSGGVNTGELFF. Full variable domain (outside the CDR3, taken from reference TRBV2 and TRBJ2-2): EPEVTQTPSHQVTQMGQEVILRCVPISNHLYFYWYRQILGQKVEFLVSFYNNEISEKSEIFDDQFSVERPDGSNFTLKIRSTKLEDSAMYFCAGLSGGVNTGELFFGEGSRLTVL.

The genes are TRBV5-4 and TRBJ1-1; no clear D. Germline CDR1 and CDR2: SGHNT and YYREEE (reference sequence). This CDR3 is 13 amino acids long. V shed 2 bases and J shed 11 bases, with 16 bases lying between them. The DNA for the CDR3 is TGTGCCAGCAGCTTAAGTCCGGGGAAGAGGGCTTTCTTT. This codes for CASSLSPGKRAFF.

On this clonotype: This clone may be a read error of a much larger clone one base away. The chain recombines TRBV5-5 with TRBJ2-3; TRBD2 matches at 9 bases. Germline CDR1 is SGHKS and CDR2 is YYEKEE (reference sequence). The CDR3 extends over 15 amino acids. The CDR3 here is CASSQLAGVADTHYF. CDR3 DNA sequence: TGTGCCAGCAGCCAATTAGCGGGAGTCGCAGATACGCATTATTTT.

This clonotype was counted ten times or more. This chain's CDR3 is CASSSSSGGPYEQYF. The CDR3 DNA reads TGTGCCAGCAGCTCCAGTAGCGGGGGTCCCTACGAGCAGTACTTC. The chain is built from TRBV7-2 and TRBJ2-7, with 9 bases that match TRBD2. This CDR3 region has 15 residues. V gave up 4 bases and J gave up 2 bases; unmatched junction bases: 6. The germline V gene encodes CDR1 SGHTA and CDR2 FQGNSA.

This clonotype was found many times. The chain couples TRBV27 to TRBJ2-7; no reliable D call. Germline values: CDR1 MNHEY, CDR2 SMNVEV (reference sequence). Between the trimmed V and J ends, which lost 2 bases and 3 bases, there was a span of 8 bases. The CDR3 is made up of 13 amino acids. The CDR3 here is CASSLGILYEQYF. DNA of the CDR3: TGTGCCAGCAGTTTAGGGATTCTCTACGAGCAGTACTTC.

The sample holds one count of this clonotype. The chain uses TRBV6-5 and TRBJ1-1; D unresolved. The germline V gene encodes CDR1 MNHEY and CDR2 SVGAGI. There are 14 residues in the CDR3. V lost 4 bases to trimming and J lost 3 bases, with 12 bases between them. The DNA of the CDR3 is TGTGCCAGCAGTTCGACGACGGCCTACACTGAAGCTTTCTTT. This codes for CASSSTTAYTEAFF.

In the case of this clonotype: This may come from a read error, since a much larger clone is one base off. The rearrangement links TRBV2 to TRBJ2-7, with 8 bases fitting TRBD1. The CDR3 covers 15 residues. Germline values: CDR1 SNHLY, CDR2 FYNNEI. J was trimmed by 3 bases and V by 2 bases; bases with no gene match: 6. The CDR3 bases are TGTGCCAGCAGTGAAAAACAGGGGGTTGGCTACGAGCAGTACTTC. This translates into CASSEKQGVGYEQYF.

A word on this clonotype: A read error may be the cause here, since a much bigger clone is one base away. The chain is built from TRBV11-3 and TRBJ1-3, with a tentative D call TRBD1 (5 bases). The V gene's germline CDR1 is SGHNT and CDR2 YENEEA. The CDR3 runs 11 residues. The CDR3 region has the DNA TGTGCCAGCAGCTTTGAGGACACCAAATATTTT. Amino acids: CASSFEDTKYF.

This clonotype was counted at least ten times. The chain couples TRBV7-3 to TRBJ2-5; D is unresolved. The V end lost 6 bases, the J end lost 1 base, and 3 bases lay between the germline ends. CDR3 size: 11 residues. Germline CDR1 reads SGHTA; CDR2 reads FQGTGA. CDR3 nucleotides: TGTGCCAGCAGGTCCCAAGAGACCCAGTACTTC. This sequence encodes CASRSQETQYF.

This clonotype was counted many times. In DNA, the CDR3 is TGTGCCAGCAGGCAGGGGCCGCCTAAAAACATTCAGTACTTC. This sequence encodes CASRQGPPKNIQYF. The chain joins TRBV28 to TRBJ2-4; maybe TRBD1 (6 bases). The CDR3 totals 14 residues. Per germline, CDR1 MDHEN and CDR2 SYDVKM. V was shortened by 6 bases and J by 4 bases, with 13 bases between the two germline ends. Drawing the rest from reference TRBV28 and TRBJ2-4, the complete variable domain is DVKVTQSSRYLVKRTGEKVFLECVQDMDHENMFWYRQDPGLGLRLIYFSYDVKMKEKGDIPEGYSVSREKKERFSLILESASTNQTSMYLCASRQGPPKNIQYFGAGTRLSVL.

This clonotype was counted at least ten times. The CDR3 sequence is CASSLARWGDTEAFF. The CDR3 region has the DNA TGTGCCAGCAGCTTAGCCCGTTGGGGAGACACTGAAGCTTTCTTT. The rearrangement links TRBV7-9 to TRBJ1-1; D uncertain. This CDR3 has 15 residues. Germline V gene sequence: CDR1 SEHNR, CDR2 FQNEAQ (reference sequence). Between the trimmed V and J ends, which lost 0 bases and 3 bases, there was a span of 11 bases.